This entry features one T cell receptor beta chain sequence. Its matching antigen is unknown. V was pared by 3 bases and J by 1 base, with 9 bases between. Germline loops: CDR1 LNHDA, CDR2 SQIVND (reference sequence). The CDR3 spans 14 residues. The sample is drawn from a study of T cells in Graves' hyperthyroidism and ophthalmopathy. The study, taken as a whole, reports: Blood shared most expanded thyroid clonotypes above 0.001. For ophthalmopathy, model prediction preceded onset by a median about six months. Ophthalmopathy and stable hyperthyroidism were separated by a 13 V-J model.

From RNA transcripts, TCR beta CDR3 regions were amplified. Using the HTBI primer set, a first-round RT-PCR was run on the TCR CDR3. TCRdb re-called the multiplex PCR reads with MiXCR, one entry per CDR3 protein. In the table there are fewer than 500,000 distinct CDR3 sequences, around 13% of which are singletons. Diagnostic assessment was based on clinical symptoms, serum thyroxine and TRAb, thyroid ultrasound and orbital computed tomography. V and J are TRBV19 and TRBJ1-1; no clear D. Sequencing was carried out using blood. The sequence was collected from a woman aged 25 to 39 with Graves' ophthalmopathy. CDR3 sequence (DNA): TGTGCCAGTAGTATTCGACAACCGAACACTGAAGCTTTCTTT. Translating gives CASSIRQPNTEAFF.